A single sample gave rise to the 31 T cell receptor beta chains below, sequenced in a study of blood T cell repertoires in COVID-19. Assay: immunoSEQ multiplex PCR; the TCRdb copy retains only in-frame clones and omits some. Counted here are roughly 180,000 clones, over 80% occurring once; the ten biggest clones make up 13%. The sequenced material came from PBMCs or T cells enriched from blood (not recorded which). The receptors shown here come from a woman in her fifties or sixties who had recovered from COVID-19.

Here the CDR3 DNA reads TGCGCCAGCAGCCAAGATCTCAGGGTCCACGAGCAGTACTTC. It translates to CASSQDLRVHEQYF. V and J are TRBV4-1 and TRBJ2-7, with a weak D call TRBD1 (5 bases). The germline V and J ends were trimmed by 0 bases and 5 bases, with 11 bases remaining between them. CDR3 length equals 14 residues. The V gene's germline CDR1 is MGHRA and CDR2 YSYEKL.

CDR3 in amino acids: CASSTSGTGREKLFF. The CDR3 DNA sequence: TGTGCCAGTAGTACCTCCGGGACAGGCCGTGAAAAACTGTTTTTT. V usage is TRBV19 and J usage is TRBJ1-4; 8 bases match TRBD1. From germline, CDR1 is LNHDA and CDR2 SQIVND (reference sequence). The CDR3 runs to 15 residues. V lost 4 bases and J lost 7; bases outside the gene matches: 8.

The chain joins TRBV21-1 to TRBJ1-1. TRBV21-1 is a recognized pseudogene. This CDR3 has 16 residues. The CDR3 here is CASSKTGGTMNTEAFF. The CDR3, as DNA: TGTGCCAGCAGCAAAACCGGCGGGACTATGAACACTGAAGCTTTCTTT.

This rearrangement joins TRBV4-1 to TRBJ2-5, with D maybe TRBD1 (7 bases). Trimming shortened V by 0 bases and J by 4 bases, and 12 bases separated the two germline ends. The length of the CDR3 is 15 residues. Looked up from germline, CDR1 is MGHRA and CDR2 is YSYEKL. The CDR3 DNA follows: TGCGCCAGCAGCCAAGACCAGGGGGGTTTAGAGACCCAGTACTTC. Translating gives CASSQDQGGLETQYF.

V and J are TRBV4-1 and TRBJ2-2; 9 bases fit TRBD2. The CDR3 consists of 18 residues. V lost 0 bases to trimming and J lost 7 bases; unmatched junction nucleotides: 12. Per germline, CDR1 MGHRA and CDR2 YSYEKL. The CDR3 sequence is CASSQDWWPSGNGGELFF. CDR3 sequence (DNA): TGCGCCAGCAGCCAAGATTGGTGGCCTAGCGGGAACGGCGGGGAGCTGTTTTTT.

In this sample, this clone turned up once. V usage is TRBV29-1 and J usage is TRBJ1-2, with 9 bases identical to TRBD1. Trimming at V came to 4 bases and at J to 4 bases, leaving 4 bases not matched to a gene. The CDR3 length is 13 residues. The germline CDR1 and CDR2 sequences are SQVTM and ANQGSEA. CDR3 in DNA: TGCAGCGTTGGGGGACAGGGAGGCTATGGCTACACCTTC. Amino acids: CSVGGQGGYGYTF.

The chain joins TRBV28 to TRBJ2-1; tentative D call: TRBD2 (5 bases). The germline V gene encodes CDR1 MDHEN and CDR2 SYDVKM. This CDR3 is built from 16 residues. V lost 1 base to trimming and J lost 5 bases, with 15 bases between them. The CDR3 region is CASSLSGLLRDNEQFF. The DNA of the CDR3 is TGTGCCAGCAGTTTATCCGGACTTCTTCGGGACAATGAGCAGTTCTTC.

This sequence joins TRBV21-1 and TRBJ2-1; the D call TRBD2 from the table was never checked on the DNA. TRBV21-1 is classified as a pseudogene. The CDR3 spans 18 residues. The CDR3 DNA sequence: TGTGCCAGCAGGGGTCCTCTAACGAGACTAGTCGTGGGGAATGAGCAGTTCTTC. Its translation is CASRGPLTRLVVGNEQFF.

This clone appeared a few times. The chain joins TRBV3-1 (or the pseudogene TRBV3-2) to TRBJ1-1; D possibly corresponds to TRBD1 (5 bases). V was shortened by 4 bases and J by 10 bases, with 19 bases between the two germline ends. Looked up from germline, CDR1 is LGHDT and CDR2 is YNNKEL (reference sequence). The CDR3 is 14 amino acids. Here the CDR3 reads CASSPLGTGGRAFF. The CDR3 DNA reads as TGTGCCAGCAGCCCGTTAGGGACTGGGGGTAGAGCTTTCTTT.

The sample holds one count of this clone. V gene TRBV7-3 combines with J gene TRBJ1-6; maybe TRBD1 (6 bases). CDR3 size: 14 residues. Germline CDR1 reads SGHTA; CDR2 reads FQGTGA. V lost 5 bases and J lost 7, with 12 bases in between. The CDR3 loop is CASSLTGRNSPLHF. CDR3 DNA: TGTGCCAGCAGCCTGACAGGCAGAAATTCACCCCTCCACTTT.

A single count supports this clone. The rearrangement joins TRBV27 to TRBJ1-6; 7 bases align to TRBD1. The length of the CDR3 is 15 residues. With V trimmed by 5 bases and J by 4 bases, 5 bases remained unmatched. Per the germline V gene, CDR1 is MNHEY and CDR2 is SMNVEV (reference sequence). CDR3 coding DNA: TGTGCCAGCAGTCCCCGGGGACAGTATAATTCACCCCTCCACTTT. Its translation is CASSPRGQYNSPLHF.

V and J are TRBV27 and TRBJ1-4; 9 bases agree with TRBD1. V lost 6 bases to trimming and J lost 6 bases; unmatched junction nucleotides: 2. Germline V gives CDR1 MNHEY, CDR2 SMNVEV (reference sequence). The CDR3 is 13 amino acids. CDR3 sequence: CASRRQGDEKLFF. Written as DNA, the CDR3 is TGTGCCAGCAGGCGACAGGGGGATGAAAAACTGTTTTTT.

This rearrangement joins TRBV5-1 to TRBJ2-7, with D possibly TRBD1 on 5 matching bases. Trimming took off 4 bases at V and 3 bases at J, with 17 bases between the two ends. Germline V gene data show CDR1 as SGHRS and CDR2 as YFSETQ. The CDR3 has 15 amino acids. The CDR3 reads CASSETEWGYYEQYF. For the CDR3, the DNA is TGCGCCAGCAGCGAGACAGAGTGGGGTTACTACGAGCAGTACTTC.

In its sample, this clone was seen once. The chain combines TRBV7-6 with TRBJ2-5; D gene uncertain. The germline V and J ends were trimmed by 5 bases and 4 bases, with 11 bases remaining between them. Germline values: CDR1 SGHVS, CDR2 FNYEAQ. CDR3 size: 13 residues. Here the CDR3 reads CASSPNLVETQYF. The CDR3 coding sequence is TGTGCCAGCAGCCCCAACTTAGTAGAGACCCAGTACTTC. The entire variable domain, with the rest obtained from reference TRBV7-6 and TRBJ2-5, is as follows: GAGVSQSPRYKVTKRGQDVALRCDPISGHVSLYWYRQALGQGPEFLTYFNYEAQQDKSGLPNDRFSAERPEGSISTLTIQRTEQRDSAMYRCASSPNLVETQYFGPGTRLLVL.

J is TRBJ1-2 and V is TRBV28; D may be TRBD1 (5 bases). Germline CDR1 and CDR2: MDHEN and SYDVKM. The CDR3 sequence is 13 residues long. The V gene lost 6 bases and the J gene lost 8 bases, with 16 bases spanning the gap. CDR3 protein: CASRNRNQGGYTF. The CDR3 DNA reads TGTGCCAGCAGAAACAGGAACCAAGGGGGCTACACCTTC.

The chain is built from TRBV7-9 and TRBJ1-1, with D perhaps TRBD1 (5 bases). CDR3 length: 14 amino acids. V was cut by 2 bases and J by 1 base, with 8 bases left in between. The germline V gene encodes CDR1 SEHNR and CDR2 FQNEAQ (reference sequence). As DNA, the CDR3 is TGTGCCAGCAGCTTAAACAGGCGGAACACTGAAGCTTTCTTT. Amino acid sequence: CASSLNRRNTEAFF.

This clone occurred once. This sequence joins TRBV29-1 and TRBJ1-1, with 8 bases aligning to TRBD1. After removal of 4 bases from V and 1 base from J, the junction contained 8 bases not matched to a gene. The V gene's germline CDR1 is SQVTM and CDR2 ANQGSEA. This CDR3 region has 15 residues. The CDR3 coding sequence is TGCAGCGTTGTAGGGACAGGTGGAGGGAACACTGAAGCTTTCTTT. This sequence encodes CSVVGTGGGNTEAFF.

This clone appeared once. J is TRBJ1-1 and V is TRBV3-1 (or the pseudogene TRBV3-2); D is unresolved. The CDR3 runs 14 residues. Germline V CDR1 and CDR2: LGHDT, YNNKEL (reference sequence). V was cut by 4 bases and J by 1 base, with 10 bases left in between. The DNA of the CDR3 is TGTGCCAGCAGCCGCGGGATATCGAACACTGAAGCTTTCTTT. The encoded protein is CASSRGISNTEAFF.

The J gene is TRBJ1-2, the V gene TRBV4-1; D perhaps matches TRBD1 (6 bases). V was clipped by 3 bases and J by 0 bases, with 14 bases between them. CDR1 and CDR2 (germline): MGHRA, YSYEKL. The CDR3 has 16 amino acids. The CDR3 DNA is TGCGCCAGCAGCCATCCCGGGGGGCTCCCTAACTATGGCTACACCTTC. Translated, it gives CASSHPGGLPNYGYTF.

DNA of the CDR3: TGTGCTAGTGGCTCCTCCGCGACTAGCGTCACAGATACGCAGTATTTT. Translating it yields CASGSSATSVTDTQYF. The V call is TRBV12-5, the J call TRBJ2-3; 8 bases are a match to TRBD2. CDR3 length equals 16 residues. V trimming: 6 bases; J trimming: 2 bases; junction bases outside the gene matches: 10. The V gene's germline CDR1 is LGHNT and CDR2 FRNRAP.

V is TRBV19 and J is TRBJ1-2; D remains ambiguous. V shed 5 bases and J shed 2 bases, with 15 bases lying between them. Germline CDR1 reads LNHDA; CDR2 reads SQIVND (reference sequence). The CDR3 runs 15 residues. This CDR3 is CASSRDRAGNYGYTF. Here the CDR3 DNA reads TGTGCCAGTAGTCGCGACCGAGCAGGCAACTATGGCTACACCTTC.

A few counts support this clone. This chain links TRBV9 with TRBJ2-1; D is unresolved. The ends were cut back, 4 bases at V and 4 bases at J, with 15 bases in the middle. The CDR3 loop spans 15 amino acids. Germline CDR1 reads SGDLS; CDR2 reads YYNGEE. The CDR3 sequence: CASSSVGSSYNEQFF. The DNA for the CDR3 is TGTGCCAGCAGCTCCGTGGGCTCCTCATACAATGAGCAGTTCTTC.

The rearrangement uses TRBV7-9 and TRBJ1-3; possible D gene TRBD1, 6 bases. V was shortened by 3 bases and J by 9 bases, with 18 bases between the two germline ends. In germline, CDR1 is SEHNR, CDR2 FQNEAQ (reference sequence). CDR3 size: 15 residues. The CDR3 spells CASSFISGVLGTIYF. CDR3 in DNA: TGTGCCAGCAGCTTCATATCAGGGGTGTTAGGCACCATATATTTT.

This clone was detected a few times. V and J are TRBV9 and TRBJ2-5; a weak D match, TRBD2 (6 bases). Germline loops: CDR1 SGDLS, CDR2 YYNGEE. Trimming pared 4 bases from V and 5 bases from J, leaving 12 bases between. The CDR3 is made up of 13 amino acids. This CDR3 reads CASSIGLQETQYF. The CDR3 bases are TGTGCCAGCAGCATTGGACTACAGGAGACCCAGTACTTC.

The chain couples TRBV12-3 or TRBV12-4 to TRBJ2-7; D perhaps matches TRBD1 (6 bases). V lost 7 bases and J lost 7, with 17 bases in between. The CDR3 has 13 amino acids. The CDR3 region has the DNA TGTGCCAGCAAGGAGACAGGAGGTGGAGAGCAGTACTTC. It codes for CASKETGGGEQYF.

The J gene is TRBJ1-1, the V gene TRBV7-9; the D is unclear. Germline V lookup: CDR1 SEHNR, CDR2 FQNEAQ (reference sequence). V lost 1 base, J lost 11 bases, and 11 bases lay in between. CDR3 size: 12 residues. The CDR3 region is CASSLEIRGAFF. In nucleotides, the CDR3 is TGTGCCAGCAGCTTAGAAATCAGAGGGGCTTTCTTT.

The chain's CDR3 is CASSLASGGVYGYTF. CDR3 coding DNA: TGTGCCAGCAGCTTAGCGTCAGGGGGCGTCTATGGCTACACCTTC. V and J are TRBV7-9 and TRBJ1-2; 8 bases are a match to TRBD1. V shed 0 bases, J shed 4 bases, and the junction held 4 bases outside the gene matches. This CDR3 region has 15 residues. The V gene's germline CDR1 is SEHNR and CDR2 FQNEAQ (reference sequence).

The genes are TRBV28 and TRBJ1-5; 7 nucleotides match TRBD1. V dropped 4 bases and J dropped 4; count of bases not matched to a gene: 4. Germline loops: CDR1 MDHEN, CDR2 SYDVKM. The CDR3 is 14 residues long. CDR3 residues: CASSWRQGNQPQHF. The CDR3 DNA follows: TGTGCCAGCAGTTGGCGACAGGGAAATCAGCCCCAGCATTTT.

The rearrangement uses TRBV7-6 and TRBJ2-7, with D perhaps matching TRBD2 (7 bases). The germline V gene encodes CDR1 SGHVS and CDR2 FNYEAQ. The length of the CDR3 is 18 residues. V was cut by 1 base and J by 2 bases, with 21 bases left in between. The CDR3 bases are TGTGCCAGCAGCTTAGGTCGGGCCCCGGGGGGCATGGCCTACGAGCAGTACTTC. This encodes CASSLGRAPGGMAYEQYF.

This chain links TRBV11-2 with TRBJ2-1; 9 nucleotides match TRBD2. CDR3 size: 16 residues. From germline, CDR1 is SGHAT and CDR2 FQNNGV. V gave up 1 base and J gave up 2 bases; unmatched junction bases: 3. CDR3 amino acids: CASSLASGGTYNEQFF. In DNA form, the CDR3 reads TGTGCCAGCAGCTTAGCCAGCGGGGGGACCTACAATGAGCAGTTCTTC.

In this sample, this clone turned up a few times. V is TRBV5-4 and J is TRBJ2-3, with D perhaps matching TRBD1 (7 bases). Deletions cut 0 bases from V and 1 base from J, with 15 bases between. The length of the CDR3 is 17 residues. CDR1 is SGHNT, CDR2 YYREEE, per germline (reference sequence). CDR3 region: CASSLGQGGPRTDTQYF. CDR3 coding DNA: TGTGCCAGCAGCTTGGGACAGGGAGGACCGCGCACAGATACGCAGTATTTT.